Listed below are T cell receptor beta chains from one sample, sequenced in a study of blood T cell repertoires in COVID-19. Sequencing used immunoSEQ multiplex PCR; TCRdb keeps in-frame clones, though not all of them. Of roughly 380,000 clones in the sample, almost 90% were seen once. Sequencing input: PBMCs or T cells enriched from blood (not recorded which). These receptors originate from a woman in her thirties who had been exposed to COVID-19. CDR3s include the opening cysteine and the closing phenylalanine or tryptophan. Clone size, where shown, is once, few, many, or a class for clones that have expanded.

J gene: TRBJ1-5; clone size: few; V gene: TRBV5-5; CDR3 protein: CASSGGTGSYSNQPQHF
J gene: TRBJ1-2; clone size: -; V gene: TRBV7-3; CDR3 protein: CASRSSTGTGDGYTF
J gene: TRBJ1-4; clone size: once; V gene: TRBV30; CDR3 protein: CAWSVGTGMSEKLFF
J gene: TRBJ1-2; clone size: -; V gene: TRBV7-2; CDR3 protein: CASSFGTGLVGYGYTF
J gene: TRBJ2-7; clone size: -; V gene: TRBV27; CDR3 protein: CASSLTSGAYEQYF
J gene: TRBJ1-1; clone size: -; V gene: TRBV2; CDR3 protein: CASSDLRSLEPTEAFF
J gene: TRBJ2-5; clone size: -; V gene: TRBV5-1; CDR3 protein: CASSFSGETQYF
J gene: TRBJ1-3; clone size: -; V gene: TRBV19; CDR3 protein: CASSATGEAGNTIYF
J gene: TRBJ1-2; clone size: few; V gene: TRBV5-6; CDR3 protein: CASSLVAGANYGYTF
J gene: TRBJ2-7; clone size: -; V gene: TRBV27; CDR3 protein: CASSLTSRYEQYF
J gene: TRBJ1-1; clone size: -; V gene: TRBV10-3; CDR3 protein: CAIQGADTEAFF
J gene: TRBJ2-7; clone size: few; V gene: TRBV3-1/TRBV3-2; CDR3 protein: CASSRTSGSSSSYEQYF
J gene: TRBJ1-2; clone size: -; V gene: TRBV19; CDR3 protein: CASMGSGVPWMNYGYTF
J gene: TRBJ1-2; clone size: -; V gene: TRBV9; CDR3 protein: CASSPRTGGRIGYTF
J gene: TRBJ2-7; clone size: -; V gene: TRBV10-2; CDR3 protein: CASSAAGGRYEQYF
J gene: TRBJ1-5; clone size: -; V gene: TRBV19; CDR3 protein: CASSTDGDQPQHF
J gene: TRBJ2-3; clone size: -; V gene: TRBV2; CDR3 protein: CASLSQVPTDTQYF
J gene: TRBJ2-1; clone size: -; V gene: TRBV12-3/TRBV12-4; CDR3 protein: CASSPDSDNEQFF
J gene: TRBJ2-7; clone size: -; V gene: TRBV10-3; CDR3 protein: CAISPRDRGTFGGYEQYF
J gene: TRBJ2-1; clone size: -; V gene: TRBV7-3; CDR3 protein: CASSSGLAGLNEQFF
J gene: TRBJ1-6; clone size: few; V gene: TRBV19; CDR3 protein: CASSKTVNNSPLHF
J gene: TRBJ2-5; clone size: -; V gene: TRBV10-3; CDR3 protein: CAISDYGGSIGEETQYF
J gene: TRBJ2-7; clone size: few; V gene: TRBV6-1; CDR3 protein: CASSEFGGTSGSYEQYF
J gene: TRBJ1-5; clone size: -; V gene: TRBV6-5; CDR3 protein: CASSSIQGNNQPQHF
J gene: TRBJ2-7; clone size: -; V gene: TRBV2; CDR3 protein: CASSPGLAELYEQYF
J gene: TRBJ2-7; clone size: -; V gene: TRBV3-1/TRBV3-2; CDR3 protein: CASSRTPPGTRSSYEQYF
J gene: TRBJ1-4; clone size: once; V gene: TRBV11-3; CDR3 protein: CASARQKSNEKLFF
J gene: TRBJ2-7; clone size: -; V gene: TRBV7-9; CDR3 protein: CASSLQDSYEQYF
J gene: TRBJ2-7; clone size: -; V gene: TRBV12-3/TRBV12-4; CDR3 protein: CASTSSGTYEQYF
J gene: TRBJ1-3; clone size: -; V gene: TRBV21-1; CDR3 protein: CASSIKAGNTIYF
J gene: TRBJ2-6; clone size: -; V gene: TRBV7-3; CDR3 protein: CASSPTAGGFGANVLTF
J gene: TRBJ2-7; clone size: -; V gene: TRBV7-9; CDR3 protein: CASSLTDPNYEQYF
J gene: TRBJ2-5; clone size: -; V gene: TRBV19; CDR3 protein: CASSTGTRPKETQYF
J gene: TRBJ2-1; clone size: -; V gene: TRBV7-3; CDR3 protein: CASSTQRGTSKFF
J gene: TRBJ2-6; clone size: -; V gene: TRBV27; CDR3 protein: CASSLWSGLSYSGANVLTF
J gene: TRBJ2-7; clone size: -; V gene: TRBV19; CDR3 protein: CASSPPGGSGRTYEQYF
J gene: TRBJ1-4; clone size: -; V gene: TRBV5-1; CDR3 protein: CASSLGHPNEKLFF
J gene: TRBJ2-5; clone size: -; V gene: TRBV5-1; CDR3 protein: CASRGVRGIQETQYF
J gene: TRBJ2-3; clone size: once; V gene: TRBV28; CDR3 protein: CASSTPGGRGTDTQYF
J gene: TRBJ2-1; clone size: once; V gene: TRBV5-4; CDR3 protein: CASSWNREQGEQFF
J gene: TRBJ1-2; clone size: few; V gene: TRBV5-1; CDR3 protein: CASSLEAGGRGYTF
J gene: TRBJ1-3; clone size: -; V gene: TRBV6-1; CDR3 protein: CASSERGQALISGNTIYF
J gene: TRBJ2-3; clone size: once; V gene: TRBV30; CDR3 protein: CAWGFQGSADTQYF